These 3 T cell receptor beta chains were all obtained from the same sample, sequenced in a study of regulatory T cells in long-lasting Graves disease (dated by TCRdb to the early 2020s). Library creation used multiplex PCR. Sequencing was carried out with an Illumina HiSeq 4000. iRepertoire HTBI primers and Arm-PCR amplification of CDR3 regions were used to construct TCR beta libraries. TCRdb ran its own pipeline on the public reads, namely fastp trimming at Q25 and MiXCR clone calling, and kept in-frame beta chains. Duplicate CDR3 protein sequences are folded into a single record with the most common DNA and genes. The sample table holds 300,000 to 500,000 distinct CDR3 sequences, of which under 25% were seen once. Less than 25% of the sample is held by the ten biggest clonotypes. Sample time point, as interpreted from the label and publication: persistent/refractory GD, antithyroid drugs over 5 years with positive TRAb. For both TCR sequencing and RNA sequencing, RNA was extracted from PBMCs using TRIzol.

The sequencing used peripheral blood mononuclear cells (PBMCs), collected when the disease was refractory, from a patient treated with antithyroid drugs. These receptors came from a female donor with Graves disease.

Comments on this clonotype: A much bigger clone sits one base away, suggesting this may be a read error. The genes are TRBV12-3 or TRBV12-4 and TRBJ2-5; D could derive from TRBD1 or TRBD2 (5 bases each). This CDR3 spans 14 amino acids. V was trimmed by 4 bases and J by 5 bases, leaving 14 bases between them. The CDR3 nucleotides are TGTGCCAGCAGTTCTAAAGCCGGGGCGGAGACCCAGTACTTC. The encoded protein is CASSSKAGAETQYF.

The rearrangement uses TRBV9 and TRBJ2-5, with TRBD2 matching over 11 bases. J was trimmed by 2 bases and V by 2 bases; bases with no gene match: 8. Germline lookup yields CDR1 SGDLS and CDR2 YYNGEE. The CDR3 totals 17 residues. The CDR3 bases are TGTGCCAGCAGCGTCGCGCCCCTAGCGGGGGGACAAGAGACCCAGTACTTC. Amino acids: CASSVAPLAGGQETQYF.

The chain uses TRBV30 and TRBJ1-5; D remains unclear. This CDR3 spans 16 amino acids. Germline V gene lookup returns CDR1 GTSNPN and CDR2 SVGIG (reference sequence). V was clipped by 0 bases and J by 5 bases, with 17 bases between them. The CDR3 region is CAWSVQGWQQHQPQHF. In DNA, the CDR3 is TGTGCCTGGAGTGTACAAGGTTGGCAGCAACATCAGCCCCAGCATTTT. Supplemented by reference TRBV30 and TRBJ1-5, the full variable domain reads SQTIHQWPATLVQPVGSPLSLECTVEGTSNPNLYWYRQAAGRGLQLLFYSVGIGQISSEVPQNLSASRPQDRQFILSSKKLLLSDSGFYLCAWSVQGWQQHQPQHFGDGTRLSIL.